Each of the 10 T cell receptor beta chains below was sequenced from the same sample in a study of T cell repertoires in cytomegalovirus infection. TCRdb reanalysed the reads using MiXCR and keeps one entry per CDR3 protein. The sample has some 270,000 distinct CDR3 sequences, 17% seen once. The source material was CD8+ T cells from PBMCs. These receptors were obtained from a human donor in good health (CMV status not recorded). Some clones in this sample may be carry-over from other donors' samples.

This clonotype was seen more than once but under ten times. The chain couples TRBV6-2 or TRBV6-3 to TRBJ2-2; 8 bases agree with TRBD1. The V gene's germline CDR1 is MNHEY and CDR2 SVGEGT. The CDR3 loop spans 15 amino acids. The V gene end was trimmed by 7 bases and the J gene end by 6 bases; junction bases not matched to a gene: 10. The CDR3 nucleotides read TGTGCCAGCACCCCGAGGCAGGGGGCGGCCGGGGAGCTGTTTTTT. Amino acids: CASTPRQGAAGELFF.

This clonotype showed up just a few times. The CDR3 nucleotides are TGTGCCAGCAAAAAATTGGGGGTCTACACTGAAGCTTTCTTT. It codes for CASKKLGVYTEAFF. The chain has TRBV28 and TRBJ1-1, with a tentative D call TRBD1 (5 bases). V gave up 7 bases and J gave up 3 bases, with 15 bases separating them. CDR3 length: 14 residues. The V gene's germline CDR1 is MDHEN and CDR2 SYDVKM.

The chain couples TRBV19 to TRBJ2-7, with 8 nucleotides matching TRBD1. The junction had 5 bases not matched to a gene; V was cut back by 3 bases and J by 4 bases. The length of the CDR3 is 14 residues. Germline loops: CDR1 LNHDA, CDR2 SQIVND (reference sequence). The CDR3 bases are TGTGCCAGTAGTATGACAGGGGATTTGTACGAGCAGTACTTC. It codes for CASSMTGDLYEQYF.

This clonotype was recorded a few times. This chain joins TRBV4-1 and TRBJ2-2, with 12 bases that match TRBD2. The trim removed 0 bases at V and 5 bases at J, leaving 10 bases unmatched. The CDR3 loop spans 19 amino acids. CDR1 MGHRA and CDR2 YSYEKL come from the germline V gene. CDR3 sequence (DNA): TGCGCCAGCAGCCAAGATCCCCTAGCGGGGGGGCCTAGAACCGGGGAGCTGTTTTTT. Protein: CASSQDPLAGGPRTGELFF.

The genes are TRBV27 and TRBJ2-3; TRBD2 aligns across 8 bases. The V segment lost 8 bases and the J segment 9 bases; nucleotides outside the gene matches: 13. Germline V gives CDR1 MNHEY, CDR2 SMNVEV (reference sequence). The CDR3 is 14 residues long. The chain's CDR3 is CASSLIGGAETQYF. CDR3 coding DNA: TGTGCCAGCTCATTGATCGGGGGGGCCGAAACGCAGTATTTT.

This clonotype appeared many times. The chain joins TRBV28 to TRBJ2-4; tentative D call: TRBD1 (6 bases). Per the germline V gene, CDR1 is MDHEN and CDR2 is SYDVKM. This CDR3 contains 14 residues. The V end was cut by 4 bases, the J end by 8 bases, with 15 bases between. The CDR3 sequence: CASSSGQWSDIQYF. The CDR3 DNA reads TGTGCCAGCAGTTCTGGACAGTGGTCGGACATTCAGTACTTC.

This chain joins TRBV11-2 and TRBJ2-5; D remains ambiguous. Trimming cost V 3 bases and J 5 bases, with 4 bases left between them. Germline V gene data show CDR1 as SGHAT and CDR2 as FQNNGV. CDR3 length: 11 residues. CDR3 sequence reads: CASSFKETQYF. The DNA for the CDR3 is TGTGCCAGCAGCTTTAAGGAGACCCAGTACTTC.

This clonotype was detected many times. This chain joins TRBV7-9 and TRBJ2-2; 8 bases align to TRBD2. This CDR3 is 15 amino acids long. V lost 6 bases, J lost 7 bases, and 10 bases stayed unmatched. Per germline, CDR1 SEHNR and CDR2 FQNEAQ (reference sequence). In DNA form, the CDR3 reads TGTGCCAGCAGTTTGGACGGGGGGGTCCTCGGGGAGCTGTTTTTT. Its translation: CASSLDGGVLGELFF.

The J gene is TRBJ1-1, the V gene TRBV4-2; TRBD1 might be the D (5 bases). This CDR3 comprises 14 residues. V was shortened by 0 bases and J by 2 bases, with 7 bases between the two germline ends. Germline V gene lookup returns CDR1 LGHNA and CDR2 YNFKEQ. The CDR3 reads CASSQDRDNTEAFF. The CDR3 DNA reads TGTGCCAGCAGCCAAGACAGGGACAACACTGAAGCTTTCTTT.

Ten or more counts support this clonotype. The rearrangement joins TRBV19 to TRBJ2-1; the D is unclear. The CDR3 has 15 amino acids. The V end lost 5 bases, the J end lost 0 bases, and 11 bases lay between the germline ends. CDR1 and CDR2 (germline): LNHDA, SQIVND (reference sequence). The CDR3 DNA is TGTGCCAGTAGTGTCAGGTTCACCTCCTACAATGAGCAGTTCTTC. As protein: CASSVRFTSYNEQFF.